This TCR beta chain was obtained from a study of shared clonotypes between healthy human individuals (dated by TCRdb to 2018 to 2020). For context, the study as a whole: Two women and three men aged 18 to 49 years were included in the cohort. Per donor, leukapheresis produced somewhere between about 0.9 and 9.5 billion PBMCs. To estimate repertoire size and how much clonotype sharing occurs between individuals, the study deeply sequenced the blood TCR repertoires of a handful of healthy adults. For each donor, CD4 naive and CD4 memory were each given three plates, CD8 naive was given two plates, and CD8 memory was given one plate. Libraries were prepared and TCR repertoires were sequenced by different laboratories using diverse techniques, in order to increase sequencing depth and limit assay-specific biases.

Healthy HIV-negative adults with no recently reported acute infections or vaccinations were included as donors. Only Caucasian adults living in Nashville, Tennessee, USA were represented among the donors. CD4+ T cells were enriched through magnetic negative selection, after which naive cells were positively selected on CD45RA and the remaining negative fraction served as the memory subset. Blood was obtained by leukapheresis, after which PBMCs were separated by Ficoll-Histopaque density gradient centrifugation and cryopreserved in liquid nitrogen vapor phase. Analytical flow cytometry was used to check the purity and quantity of each magnetically sorted T cell population. From each sorted fraction, genomic DNA was isolated and quantified by UV absorbance on a Nanodrop 2000c. To note about this clone: What antigen it recognizes has not been identified. No qualities accompany the bases; no much larger clone lies one base away.

What the authors observed across the whole study: Sharing across four donors was observed for approximately 5% of naive CD4, around 3.5% of naive CD8, 2.3% of memory CD4, and 0.4% of memory CD8 clonotypes. Estimated clonotype richness was generally larger for naive than for memory subsets. Clonotypes shared by all four sorted-subset donors showed higher generation probabilities than non-shared clonotypes. Pairwise subsampling led to the expectation that sequencing depth would affect the degree of clonotype sharing among donors. Incomplete sequencing was indicated by rarefaction of sorted-subset datasets, despite the large sequencing depth. Sampling was restricted to blood, and TCR repertoires in tissue are likely to differ from TCR repertoires in blood. The small number of donors limited the genetic and exposure-history diversity represented.

The germline V gene supplies CDR1 SQVTM and CDR2 ANQGSEA. Including the terminal cysteine and phenylalanine, the CDR3 comprises 16 residues. Only CDR3 DNA is held: 48 bases, read in frame from base 1. V and J are trimmed by 4 bases and 2 bases, and the gene matches miss 2 bases of the junction. TCR CDR3 regions were amplified from genomic DNA by multiplex PCR using the deep immunoSEQ assay. Extracted genomic DNA from each cell subset was spread evenly across all wells of several immunoSEQ 96-well plates, with each plate serving as a replicate. For sorted subsets, each replicate PCR was loaded with about 200 ng genomic DNA, equivalent to 30,000 or so T cell genomes. The purified libraries were quantified using a Qubit 3.0 fluorometer, sized with a Bioanalyzer 2100, and then quantified again using the KAPA Library Quantification kit. A separate single-read 150-cycle Illumina NextSeq 550 flow cell was used to sequence each immunoSEQ 96-well plate. For the original study's pipeline: Because only junctional sequences without quality scores were contained in the immunoSEQ output, filtering matching that applied to full-length reads could not be performed. To assign V/J genes and CDR3, sequences were annotated using PyIR, a Python wrapper for IgBLAST v1.9, with IMGT germline references. Reads were filtered out if the reads had weak V/J assignments (E-value above 1e-6), no CDR3, stop codons, out-of-frame junctions, or ambiguous translated residues. V3J clonotypes were defined as sequences sharing the same inferred V gene, J gene, and CDR3 amino acid sequence. Percentage overlap between repertoires was calculated by dividing the number of shared unique clonotypes by the size of the smaller repertoire. Richness of each repertoire was evaluated using RTK rarefaction, the Chao1 estimator, and Recon v2.1 estimates of unobserved clonotypes. Generation probabilities for all TCRbeta clonotypes obtained by the gDNA method from a handful of donors were computed using OLGA. TCRdb stores this immuneACCESS table with in-frame sequences only. Part of the clones is absent; in the studies checked, under half of the shortfall reflects unresolved V genes, and no reason is known for the rest. V, J and clone size are taken as reported in that table, and D and trimming were inferred from the DNA itself. Here the sample has 2 million to 2.5 million clones; approximately 94% occur a single time. 0.35% to 0.45% of the sample goes to the ten largest clones.

The sequence is built from TRBV29-1 and TRBJ2-1, with 16 bases aligning to TRBD2. This clonotype was sampled from a man aged 18-30 years in good health. Some clones in this sample may be carry-over from other donors' samples. The sample consisted of naive CD4+ T cells from PBMCs. The cell subset or site label, read with the paper, signifies: CD45RA+ positively selected. CDR3 reads: CSVAGLAGGTYNEQFF. The sequenced DNA: TGCAGCGTTGCGGGACTAGCGGGAGGGACCTACAATGAGCAGTTCTTC.